Sequencing of this T cell receptor (beta chain) was carried out in a study of T cell responses to AZD1222 COVID-19 vaccine. Study information: The study pooled second doses at about 4 or about 12 weeks.

The CDR3 loop spans 12 amino acids. The germline V gene encodes CDR1 MNHEY and CDR2 SMNVEV (reference sequence). V dropped 6 bases and J dropped 5; count of bases not matched to a gene: 3. The study, taken as a whole, reports: Just a handful of AZD1222 recipients tested seropositive at baseline.

The repertoire was sequenced with immunoSEQ multiplex PCR; TCRdb's copy has only in-frame clones and lacks some. The profile shows 120,000 or so clones, around 86% of them singletons. Of note for this clone: Its antigen is unidentified.

The sequence was collected from an adult in good health. This specimen was peripheral blood, taken on day 0 of AZD1222 vaccination. The chain is built from TRBV27 and TRBJ2-5; 7 bases fit TRBD2. The DNA of the CDR3 is TGTGCCAGCAGCCCCGGGGGGGAGACCCAGTACTTC. Translating it yields CASSPGGETQYF.